This T cell receptor beta chain was sequenced for a study of metastatic and nonmetastatic thyroid tumors. Study-wide context: Repertoires were compared across blood and tumor or nodule tissue from malignant and benign thyroid patients.

Thyroid surgery took place with no prior treatment in any patient. Study processing details: Between-group CDR3 differences, defined by clinicopathological status, yielded a distant-metastasis classifier for papillary thyroid cancer. TCRdb ran MiXCR on the PCR reads. The V and J calls shown here were made by TCRdb, not taken from the authors' results. The data contain about 93,000 clones, about 12% of them singletons. This clone was observed a single time. V was pared by 4 bases and J by 5 bases, with 17 bases between. The CDR3 is 16 amino acids. Per germline, CDR1 SGHAT and CDR2 FQNNGV. The chain couples TRBV11-2 to TRBJ2-2; tentatively, D is TRBD2 (7 bases). The material sequenced was blood. The sequence was obtained from a female donor with papillary thyroid cancer or a benign thyroid nodule (not recorded which). Some clones in this sample may be carry-over from other donors' samples. In DNA form, the CDR3 reads TGTGCCAGCAGCTCCCATCGGGGGGCTCGGACCGGGGAGCTGTTTTTT. This sequence encodes CASSSHRGARTGELFF.